This T cell receptor beta chain is drawn from a study of radiation and T cells in renal cell carcinoma. From germline, CDR1 is KGHSH and CDR2 LQKENI. The CDR3 spans 15 residues. Trimming left V 2 bases short and J 4 bases short, with 11 bases between. With regard to this clone: The target antigen is unknown.

Study conclusions and caveats: Without pretreatment biopsies, baseline tumor clonotype presence was undetermined.

Generated by immunoSEQ multiplex PCR, the TCRdb table keeps only in-frame clones and is missing some. The sample lists 25,000 to 30,000 clones, over 70% seen once, with approximately 32% in the top ten. Sample time point: blood 2 weeks post-SBRT. As for treatment: 15 Gy SBRT to primary tumor, nephrectomy 4 weeks later. This renal cell carcinoma was of the clear cell type. The specimen was blood, collected from a patient whose treatment included radiotherapy and nephrectomy. V is TRBV18 and J is TRBJ2-2, with D maybe TRBD2 (6 bases). This clonotype originated in a man in his fifties or sixties with renal cell carcinoma. Here the CDR3 DNA reads TGTGCCAGCTCACCATTCCGGGAGCGCACCGGGGAGCTGTTTTTT. It is translated as CASSPFRERTGELFF.